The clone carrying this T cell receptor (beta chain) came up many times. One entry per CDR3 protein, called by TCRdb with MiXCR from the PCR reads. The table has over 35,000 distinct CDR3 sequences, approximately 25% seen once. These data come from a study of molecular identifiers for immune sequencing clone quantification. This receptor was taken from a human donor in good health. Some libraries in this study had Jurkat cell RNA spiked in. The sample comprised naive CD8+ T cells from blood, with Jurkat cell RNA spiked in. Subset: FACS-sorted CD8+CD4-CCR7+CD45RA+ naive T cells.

CDR3 coding DNA: TGTGCCAGTAGGCAGGGGGCTTCCCGGACAGATACGCAGTATTTT. It yields the protein CASRQGASRTDTQYF. This chain joins TRBV27 and TRBJ2-3; 8 nucleotides match TRBD1. There are 15 residues in the CDR3. Germline CDR1 MNHEY, CDR2 SMNVEV (reference sequence). Trimming at V came to 9 bases and at J to 3 bases, leaving 11 bases not matched to a gene.